These 13 T cell receptor beta chains were sequenced from one sample in a study of OX40 agonist ivuxolimab in advanced cancers. Using immunoSEQ multiplex PCR, the repertoire was profiled, and TCRdb retains in-frame clones only, with some absent. Of 85,000 to 130,000 clones in the sample, 90% were seen once. The sequences come from CD4+ or CD8+ T cells sorted from blood, collected in a trial of the OX40 agonist ivuxolimab. These receptors were collected from an adult with an advanced solid tumor such as melanoma, head and neck, liver or kidney cancer.

V usage is TRBV10-3 and J usage is TRBJ2-7, with 10 nucleotides matching TRBD2. The CDR3 covers 14 residues. The V segment lost 7 bases and the J segment 5 bases; nucleotides outside the gene matches: 8. From germline, CDR1 is ENHRY and CDR2 SYGVKD. Here the CDR3 DNA reads TGTGCCATCAAAGCGGGAGGGCCATCCCACGAGCAGTACTTC. Protein: CAIKAGGPSHEQYF.

This clone was counted a single time. The chain carries TRBV6-1 and TRBJ1-5, with 7 bases aligning to TRBD1. Germline assignment: CDR1 MNHNS and CDR2 SASEGT. The CDR3 has 15 amino acids. V gave up 0 bases and J gave up 3 bases; unmatched junction bases: 2. CDR3 loop: CASSEAGTVNQPQHF. In DNA, the CDR3 is TGTGCCAGCAGTGAAGCTGGGACAGTCAATCAGCCCCAGCATTTT.

The chain joins TRBV5-1 to TRBJ2-3; 8 bases fit TRBD2. Trimming took 0 bases from V and 2 from J; bases not matched to a gene: 8. CDR3 size: 17 residues. Germline lookup yields CDR1 SGHRS and CDR2 YFSETQ. CDR3 protein: CASSLGTSSMTTDTQYF. CDR3 DNA: TGCGCCAGCAGCTTGGGGACTAGCTCAATGACCACAGATACGCAGTATTTT.

The chain has TRBV7-3 and TRBJ2-1; D is possibly TRBD1 (7 bases). CDR1 SGHTA and CDR2 FQGTGA come from the germline V gene. This CDR3 has 16 amino acids. Trimming stripped 5 bases from V and 6 bases from J, with 20 bases between. The CDR3, as DNA: TGTGCCAGCAGCCACTTAGGCCAGGGGGGCGGCAATGAGCAGTTCTTC. Its translation: CASSHLGQGGGNEQFF.

V usage is TRBV6-5 and J usage is TRBJ1-1; 9 bases align to TRBD1. The CDR3 covers 13 residues. Trimming cost V 6 bases and J 6 bases; bases outside gene matches: 5. CDR1 and CDR2 from the germline V gene are MNHEY and SVGAGI. The CDR3 nucleotides read TGTGCCAGCAGGACAGGGGGTTTCCCTGAAGCTTTCTTT. It encodes CASRTGGFPEAFF.

The sample holds one count of this clone. V is TRBV30 and J is TRBJ2-7; weak D call: TRBD1 (5 bases). V was shortened by 3 bases and J by 3 bases, with 12 bases between the two germline ends. The CDR3 loop spans 13 amino acids. The germline V gene has CDR1 GTSNPN and CDR2 SVGIG (reference sequence). The CDR3 DNA sequence: TGTGCCTGGAGGGCTGGGGCGATCTACGAGCAGTACTTC. Residues: CAWRAGAIYEQYF.

The chain carries TRBV20-1 and TRBJ2-3; no reliable D call. The V and J ends lost 1 base and 7 bases respectively, with 6 bases between them. The CDR3 has 11 residues. Germline values: CDR1 DFQATT, CDR2 SNEGSKA (reference sequence). The CDR3 DNA sequence: TGCAGTGCTAGAGGACAAAATACGCAGTATTTT. Translating it yields CSARGQNTQYF.

A single count supports this clone. The chain has TRBV4-1 and TRBJ2-4, with unresolved D. The CDR3 totals 14 residues. The V end was cut by 4 bases, the J end by 7 bases, with 14 bases between. Per the germline V gene, CDR1 is MGHRA and CDR2 is YSYEKL. The chain's CDR3 is CASSPWAAGNIQYF. The CDR3 DNA follows: TGCGCCAGCAGCCCTTGGGCCGCCGGGAACATTCAGTACTTC.

The rearrangement uses TRBV6-5 and TRBJ2-5; either TRBD1 or TRBD2 may fit D (5 bases each). This CDR3 spans 14 amino acids. The germline gives CDR1 MNHEY, CDR2 SVGAGI. The V and J ends lost 4 bases and 7 bases respectively, with 16 bases between them. The CDR3 DNA reads as TGTGCCAGCAGTTTCGGGACCCTAGGTGGGACCCAGTACTTC. Its protein is CASSFGTLGGTQYF.

This chain connects TRBV6-5 to TRBJ2-5; maybe TRBD1 (6 bases). Per germline, CDR1 MNHEY and CDR2 SVGAGI. V dropped 4 bases and J dropped 2 bases, with 11 bases sitting between them. The CDR3 contains 14 residues. CDR3 bases: TGTGCCAGCAGTTGGGGGCCGATACAAGAGACCCAGTACTTC. Amino acids: CASSWGPIQETQYF.

This clone was seen only once. The chain has TRBV7-7 and TRBJ2-5; 10 bases fit TRBD1. V trimming: 1 base; J trimming: 5 bases; junction bases outside the gene matches: 1. CDR3 length: 14 amino acids. Germline V gives CDR1 SSHAT, CDR2 FNYEAQ (reference sequence). The CDR3 DNA follows: TGTGCCAGCAGCTTAGGACAGGGGGCCGAGACCCAGTACTTC. This sequence encodes CASSLGQGAETQYF.

This clone turned up a few times. Other DNA sequences in the same sample also yield this CDR3. This chain links TRBV9 with TRBJ1-5; no clear D gene. The V end was cut by 0 bases, the J end by 3 bases, with 7 bases between. CDR3 size: 14 residues. CDR1 is SGDLS and CDR2 is YYNGEE in the germline V gene. Here the CDR3 reads CASSVDGANQPQHF. The CDR3 DNA follows: TGTGCCAGCAGCGTAGACGGAGCCAATCAGCCCCAGCATTTT.

In its sample, this clone was seen once. This chain's CDR3 is CASSFGRSNQPQHF. CDR3 in DNA: TGTGCCAGCAGTTTCGGTCGATCCAATCAGCCCCAGCATTTT. J is TRBJ1-5 and V is TRBV28; D uncertain. In germline, CDR1 is MDHEN, CDR2 SYDVKM. V shed 3 bases and J shed 3 bases, with 9 bases lying between them. This CDR3 spans 14 amino acids.